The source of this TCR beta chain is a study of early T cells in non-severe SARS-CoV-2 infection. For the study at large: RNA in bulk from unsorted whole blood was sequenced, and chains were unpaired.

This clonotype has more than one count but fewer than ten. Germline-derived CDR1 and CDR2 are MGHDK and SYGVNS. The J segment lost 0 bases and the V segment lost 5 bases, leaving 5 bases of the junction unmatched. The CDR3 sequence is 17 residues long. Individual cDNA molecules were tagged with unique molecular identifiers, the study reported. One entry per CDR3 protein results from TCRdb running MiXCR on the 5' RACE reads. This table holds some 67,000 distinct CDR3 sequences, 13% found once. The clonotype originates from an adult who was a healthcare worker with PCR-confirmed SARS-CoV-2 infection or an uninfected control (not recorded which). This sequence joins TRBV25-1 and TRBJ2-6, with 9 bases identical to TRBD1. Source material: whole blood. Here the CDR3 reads CASSKPGQGSGANVLTF. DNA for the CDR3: TGTGCCAGCAGTAAGCCGGGACAGGGCTCTGGGGCCAACGTCCTGACTTTC.